This TCR beta chain was sequenced for a study of T-cell reconstitution after alpha-beta-depleted transplantation in children. Ten or more counts support this clonotype. The V end was cut by 6 bases, the J end by 4 bases, with 15 bases between. The germline V gene has CDR1 LNHDA and CDR2 SQIVND (reference sequence). This CDR3 region has 14 residues. TCRbeta library preparation incorporated unique molecular identifiers. One entry per CDR3 protein, called by TCRdb with MiXCR from the PCR reads. The data hold 200,000 to 250,000 distinct CDR3 sequences, with about 9.6% observed a single time. The material was PBMCs from the stem cell graft donor, obtained from the stem cell graft. The chain carries TRBV19 and TRBJ1-2; no firm D call. The sequence was collected from a human donor who donated a stem cell graft to a child with SCID. In DNA form, the CDR3 reads TGTGCCAGTAGCAACAACTACGCCTCCTATGGCTACACCTTC. This sequence encodes CASSNNYASYGYTF.